This TCR beta chain was identified in a study of blood T cell repertoires in COVID-19. Study summary: Researchers got acute and convalescent COVID-19 samples from the United States, Italy and Spain. T cells, B-cell-depleted T cells, or PBMCs supplied cDNA or gDNA.

TCRdb's table, derived via immunoSEQ multiplex PCR, lists solely in-frame clones and lacks some. The data contain around 250,000 clones, around 88% of them singletons. CDR3 length equals 18 residues. With V trimmed by 3 bases and J by 6 bases, 13 bases remained unmatched. CDR1 LGHDT and CDR2 YNNKEL come from the germline V gene (reference sequence). This clone has a single count. Sequenced material: peripheral blood. The clonotype was recovered from a man older than 75 with acute or convalescent COVID-19. The chain combines TRBV3-1 (or the pseudogene TRBV3-2) with TRBJ1-6; TRBD1 agrees at 8 bases. CDR3 in amino acids: CASSHQYRDRKFNSPLHF. In nucleotides, the CDR3 is TGTGCCAGCAGCCACCAATACCGGGACAGGAAATTTAATTCACCCCTCCACTTT.